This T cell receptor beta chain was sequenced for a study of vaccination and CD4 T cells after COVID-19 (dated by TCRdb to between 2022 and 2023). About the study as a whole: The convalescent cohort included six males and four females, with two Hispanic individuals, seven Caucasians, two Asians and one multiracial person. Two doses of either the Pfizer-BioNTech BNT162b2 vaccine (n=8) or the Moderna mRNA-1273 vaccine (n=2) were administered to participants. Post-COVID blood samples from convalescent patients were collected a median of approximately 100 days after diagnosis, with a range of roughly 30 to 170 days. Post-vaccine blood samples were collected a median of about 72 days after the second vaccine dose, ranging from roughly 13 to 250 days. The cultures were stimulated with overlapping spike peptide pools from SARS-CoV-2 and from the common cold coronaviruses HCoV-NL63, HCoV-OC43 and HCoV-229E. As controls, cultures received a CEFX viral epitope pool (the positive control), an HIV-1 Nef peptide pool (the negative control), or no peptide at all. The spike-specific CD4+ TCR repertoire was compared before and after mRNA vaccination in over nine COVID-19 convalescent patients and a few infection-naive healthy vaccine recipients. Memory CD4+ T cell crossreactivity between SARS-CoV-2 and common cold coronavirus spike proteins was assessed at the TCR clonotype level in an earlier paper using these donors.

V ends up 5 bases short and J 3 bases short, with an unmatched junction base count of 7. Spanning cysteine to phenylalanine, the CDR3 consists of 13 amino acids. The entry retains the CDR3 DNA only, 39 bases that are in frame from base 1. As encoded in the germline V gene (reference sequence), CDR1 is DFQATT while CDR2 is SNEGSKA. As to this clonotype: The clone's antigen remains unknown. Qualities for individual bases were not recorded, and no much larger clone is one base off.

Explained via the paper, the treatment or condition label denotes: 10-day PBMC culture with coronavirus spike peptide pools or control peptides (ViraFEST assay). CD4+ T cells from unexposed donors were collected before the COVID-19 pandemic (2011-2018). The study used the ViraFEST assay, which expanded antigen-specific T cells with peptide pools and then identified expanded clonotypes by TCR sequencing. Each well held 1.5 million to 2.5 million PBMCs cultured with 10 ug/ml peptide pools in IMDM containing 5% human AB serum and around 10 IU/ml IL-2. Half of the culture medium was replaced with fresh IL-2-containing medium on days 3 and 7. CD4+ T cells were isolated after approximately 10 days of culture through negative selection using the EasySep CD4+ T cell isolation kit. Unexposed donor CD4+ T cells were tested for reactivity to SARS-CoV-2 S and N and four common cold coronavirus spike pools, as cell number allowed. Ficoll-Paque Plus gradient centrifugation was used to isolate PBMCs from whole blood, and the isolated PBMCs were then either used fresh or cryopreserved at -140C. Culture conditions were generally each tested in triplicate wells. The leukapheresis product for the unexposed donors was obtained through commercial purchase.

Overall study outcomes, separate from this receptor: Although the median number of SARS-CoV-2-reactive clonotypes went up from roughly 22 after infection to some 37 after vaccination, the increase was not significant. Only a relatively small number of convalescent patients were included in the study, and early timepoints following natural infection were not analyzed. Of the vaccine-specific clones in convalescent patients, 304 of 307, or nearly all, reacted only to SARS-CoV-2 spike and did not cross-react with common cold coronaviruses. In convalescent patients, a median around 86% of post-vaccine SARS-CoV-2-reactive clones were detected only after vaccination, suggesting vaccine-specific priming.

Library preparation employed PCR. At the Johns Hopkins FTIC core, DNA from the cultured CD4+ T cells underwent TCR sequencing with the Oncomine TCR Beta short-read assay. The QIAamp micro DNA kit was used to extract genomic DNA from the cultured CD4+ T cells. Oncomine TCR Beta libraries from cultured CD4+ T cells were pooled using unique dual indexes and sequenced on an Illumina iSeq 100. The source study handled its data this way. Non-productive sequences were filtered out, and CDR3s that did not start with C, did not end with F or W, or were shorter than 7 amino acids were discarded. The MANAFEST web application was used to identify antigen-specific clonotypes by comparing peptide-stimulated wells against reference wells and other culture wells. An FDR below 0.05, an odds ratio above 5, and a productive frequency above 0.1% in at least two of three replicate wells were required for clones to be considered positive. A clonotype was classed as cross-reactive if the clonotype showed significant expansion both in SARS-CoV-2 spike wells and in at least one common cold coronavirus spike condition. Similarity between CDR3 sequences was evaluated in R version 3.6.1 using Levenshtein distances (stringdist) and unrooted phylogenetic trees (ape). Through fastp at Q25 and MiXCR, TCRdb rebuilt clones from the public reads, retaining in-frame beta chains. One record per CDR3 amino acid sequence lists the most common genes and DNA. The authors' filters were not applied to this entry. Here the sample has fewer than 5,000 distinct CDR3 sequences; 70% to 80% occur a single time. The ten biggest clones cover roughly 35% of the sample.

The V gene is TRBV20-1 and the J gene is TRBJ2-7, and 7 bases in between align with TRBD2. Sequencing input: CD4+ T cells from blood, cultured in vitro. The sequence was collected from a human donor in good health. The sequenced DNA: TGCAGTGCTGCGGGAGAGAATGGCTACGAGCAGTACTTC. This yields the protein CSAAGENGYEQYF.